This entry lists 4 T cell receptor beta chains sequenced from one sample in a study of cytomegalovirus exposure and HLA in healthy donors. The primer mix had 60 Vbeta and 13 Jbeta primers. TCRdb keeps only in-frame clones here, not all; method: immunoSEQ multiplex PCR. Seen here are about 240,000 clones, around 80% observed once, and the top ten hold roughly 7.4%. The specimen sequenced was PBMCs. The receptors come from a woman between 55 and 75 years old in good health and CMV-seropositive.

The chain links TRBV11-2 to TRBJ1-1; the D gene is possibly TRBD1 (6 bases). The CDR3 runs to 15 residues. The germline V and J ends were trimmed by 0 bases and 5 bases, with 13 bases remaining between them. Germline V gene lookup returns CDR1 SGHAT and CDR2 FQNNGV. CDR3 protein: CASSLEWGRETEAFF. In DNA, the CDR3 is TGTGCCAGCAGCTTAGAGTGGGGGCGGGAGACTGAAGCTTTCTTT.

The chain recombines TRBV28 with TRBJ2-2, with D hard to call. CDR3 size: 11 residues. Trimming left V 6 bases short and J 5 bases short, with 4 bases between. Germline V gives CDR1 MDHEN, CDR2 SYDVKM. CDR3 sequence reads: CASSLTGELFF. CDR3 nucleotides: TGTGCCAGCAGCTTGACCGGGGAGCTGTTTTTT.

CDR3 in amino acids: CAISGGPPSTYEQYF. Written as DNA, the CDR3 is TGTGCCATCAGTGGGGGGCCGCCTAGCACCTACGAGCAGTACTTC. The rearrangement joins TRBV10-3 to TRBJ2-7; tentatively, D is TRBD1 (6 bases). Trimming removed 4 bases at V and 2 bases at J, with 15 bases between. This CDR3 has 15 residues. CDR1 is ENHRY and CDR2 is SYGVKD in the germline V gene.

The chain recombines TRBV7-3 with TRBJ1-2, with a possible D match to TRBD1 (5 bases). Germline CDR1 SGHTA, CDR2 FQGTGA. V shed 5 bases and J shed 7 bases, with 17 bases lying between them. This CDR3 contains 14 residues. CDR3 region: CASSARASGSGYTF. CDR3 coding DNA: TGTGCCAGCAGCGCGCGAGCATCAGGGTCTGGCTACACCTTC.